This entry features one TCR beta chain sequence. This record belongs to a study of blood T cell repertoires in COVID-19. Clones were sequenced by immunoSEQ multiplex PCR, and TCRdb holds only the in-frame ones, with some missing. The profile shows more than 60,000 clones, roughly 89% of them singletons. The germline gives CDR1 SGHNT, CDR2 YENEEA. The length of the CDR3 is 13 residues. The ends were cut back, 0 bases at V and 8 bases at J, with 10 bases in the middle. The rearrangement uses TRBV11-3 and TRBJ1-2; D may be TRBD1 (5 bases). This sequence was found in a human donor in a cohort sampled during active COVID-19. What was sequenced was peripheral blood. DNA of the CDR3: TGTGCCAGCAGCTTAGATATGACAGACGGCTACACCTTC. Translating it yields CASSLDMTDGYTF.